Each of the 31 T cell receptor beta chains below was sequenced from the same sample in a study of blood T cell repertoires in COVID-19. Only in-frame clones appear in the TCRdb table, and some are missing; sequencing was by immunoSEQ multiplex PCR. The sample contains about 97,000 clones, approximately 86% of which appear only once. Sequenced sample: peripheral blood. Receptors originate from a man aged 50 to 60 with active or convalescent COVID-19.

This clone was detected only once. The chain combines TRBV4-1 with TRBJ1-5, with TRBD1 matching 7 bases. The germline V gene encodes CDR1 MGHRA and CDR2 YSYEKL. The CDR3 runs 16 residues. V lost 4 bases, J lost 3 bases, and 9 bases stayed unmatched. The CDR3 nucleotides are TGCGCCAGCAGCCTTACCACCGGGACAGACAATCAGCCCCAGCATTTT. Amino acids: CASSLTTGTDNQPQHF.

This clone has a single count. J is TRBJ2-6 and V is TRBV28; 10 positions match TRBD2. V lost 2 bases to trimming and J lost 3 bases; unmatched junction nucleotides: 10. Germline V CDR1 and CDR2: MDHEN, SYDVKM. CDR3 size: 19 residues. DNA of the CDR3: TGTGCCAGCAGTTTAGTGAGCGGGGGGGCCGTCTTTGGGGCCAACGTCCTGACTTTC. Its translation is CASSLVSGGAVFGANVLTF.

This CDR3 reads CASSSRGGNQPQHF. Written as DNA, the CDR3 is TGTGCCAGCAGCTCCAGGGGGGGCAATCAGCCCCAGCATTTT. This chain joins TRBV5-5 and TRBJ1-5, with 7 positions matching TRBD1. This CDR3 is built from 14 residues. V trimming: 3 bases; J trimming: 2 bases; junction bases outside the gene matches: 2. From germline, CDR1 is SGHKS and CDR2 YYEKEE (reference sequence).

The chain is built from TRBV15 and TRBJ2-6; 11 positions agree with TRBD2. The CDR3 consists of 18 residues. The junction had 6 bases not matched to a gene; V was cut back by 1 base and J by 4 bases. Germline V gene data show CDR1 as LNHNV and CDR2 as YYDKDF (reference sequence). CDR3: CATSRGLLAGGGANVLTF. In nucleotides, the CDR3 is TGTGCCACCAGCAGAGGATTGCTAGCGGGGGGAGGGGCCAACGTCCTGACTTTC.

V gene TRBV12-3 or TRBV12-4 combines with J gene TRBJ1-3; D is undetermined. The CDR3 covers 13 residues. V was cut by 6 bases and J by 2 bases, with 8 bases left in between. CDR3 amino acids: CASSNLPGNTIYF. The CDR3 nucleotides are TGTGCCAGCAGCAACTTACCTGGAAACACCATATATTTT.

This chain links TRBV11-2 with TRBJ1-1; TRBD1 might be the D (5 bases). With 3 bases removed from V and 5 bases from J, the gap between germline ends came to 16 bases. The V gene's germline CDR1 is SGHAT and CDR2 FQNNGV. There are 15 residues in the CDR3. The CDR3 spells CASSLQGSGVTEAFF. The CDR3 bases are TGTGCCAGCAGCTTGCAGGGATCGGGGGTGACTGAAGCTTTCTTT. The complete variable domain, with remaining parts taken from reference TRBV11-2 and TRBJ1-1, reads EAGVAQSPRYKIIEKRQSVAFWCNPISGHATLYWYQQILGQGPKLLIQFQNNGVVDDSQLPKDRFSAERLKGVDSTLKIQPAKLEDSAVYLCASSLQGSGVTEAFFGQGTRLTVV.

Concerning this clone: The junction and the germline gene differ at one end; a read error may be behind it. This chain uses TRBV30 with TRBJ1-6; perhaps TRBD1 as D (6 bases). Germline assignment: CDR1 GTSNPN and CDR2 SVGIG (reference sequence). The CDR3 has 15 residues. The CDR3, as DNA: TGTGCCTGGACGCTCCAGGGGACCTATGATTCACCCCTCCACTTT. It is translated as CAWTLQGTYDSPLHF.

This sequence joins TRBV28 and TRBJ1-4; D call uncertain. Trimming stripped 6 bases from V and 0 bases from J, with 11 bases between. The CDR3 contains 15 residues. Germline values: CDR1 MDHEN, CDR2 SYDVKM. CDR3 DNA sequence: TGTGCCAGCAGCTCCCTCAGTGCAACTAATGAAAAACTGTTTTTT. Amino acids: CASSSLSATNEKLFF. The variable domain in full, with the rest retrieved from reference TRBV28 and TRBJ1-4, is DVKVTQSSRYLVKRTGEKVFLECVQDMDHENMFWYRQDPGLGLRLIYFSYDVKMKEKGDIPEGYSVSREKKERFSLILESASTNQTSMYLCASSSLSATNEKLFFGSGTQLSVL.

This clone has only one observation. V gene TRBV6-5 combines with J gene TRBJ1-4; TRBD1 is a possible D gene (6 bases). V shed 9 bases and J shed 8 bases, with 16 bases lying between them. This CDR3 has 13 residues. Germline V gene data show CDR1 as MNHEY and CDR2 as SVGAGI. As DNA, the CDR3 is TGTGCCAGTTCGTGGGACACGGGGGAAAAACTGTTTTTT. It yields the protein CASSWDTGEKLFF.

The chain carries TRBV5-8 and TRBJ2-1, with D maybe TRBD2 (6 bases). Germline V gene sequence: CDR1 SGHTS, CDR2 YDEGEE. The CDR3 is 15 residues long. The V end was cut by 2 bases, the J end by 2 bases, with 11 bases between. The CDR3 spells CASSFGGAPYNEQFF. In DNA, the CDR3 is TGTGCCAGCAGCTTCGGAGGGGCTCCCTACAATGAGCAGTTCTTC.

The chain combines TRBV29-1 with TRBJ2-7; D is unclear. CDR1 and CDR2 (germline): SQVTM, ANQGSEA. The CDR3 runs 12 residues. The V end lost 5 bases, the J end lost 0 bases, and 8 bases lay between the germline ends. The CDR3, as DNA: TGCAGCGTTTTTGGCCTCTCCTACGAGCAGTACTTC. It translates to CSVFGLSYEQYF.

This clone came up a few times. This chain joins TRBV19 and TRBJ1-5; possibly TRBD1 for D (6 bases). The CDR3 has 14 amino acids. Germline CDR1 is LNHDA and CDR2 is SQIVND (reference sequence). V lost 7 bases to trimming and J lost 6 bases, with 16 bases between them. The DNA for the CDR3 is TGTGCCAGTACCATAGGGGGGGCGGGTCAGCCCCAGCATTTT. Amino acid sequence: CASTIGGAGQPQHF.

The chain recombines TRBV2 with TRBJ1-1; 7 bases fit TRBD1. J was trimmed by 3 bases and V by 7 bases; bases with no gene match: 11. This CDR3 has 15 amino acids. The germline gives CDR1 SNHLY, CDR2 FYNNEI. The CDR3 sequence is CASNPFGQADTEAFF. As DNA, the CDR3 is TGTGCCAGCAACCCTTTTGGACAGGCCGACACTGAAGCTTTCTTT.

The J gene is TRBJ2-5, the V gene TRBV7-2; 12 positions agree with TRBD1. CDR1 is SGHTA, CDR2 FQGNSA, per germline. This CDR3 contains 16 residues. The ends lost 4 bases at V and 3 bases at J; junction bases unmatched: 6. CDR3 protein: CASSSLGTGGEETQYF. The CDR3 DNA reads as TGTGCCAGCAGCTCCCTTGGGACAGGGGGCGAAGAGACCCAGTACTTC.

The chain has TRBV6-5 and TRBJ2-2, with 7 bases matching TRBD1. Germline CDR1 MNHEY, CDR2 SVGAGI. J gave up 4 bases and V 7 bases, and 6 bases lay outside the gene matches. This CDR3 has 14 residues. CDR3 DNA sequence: TGTGCCAGCACTGTGGGACAGACCACCGGGGAGCTGTTTTTT. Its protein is CASTVGQTTGELFF.

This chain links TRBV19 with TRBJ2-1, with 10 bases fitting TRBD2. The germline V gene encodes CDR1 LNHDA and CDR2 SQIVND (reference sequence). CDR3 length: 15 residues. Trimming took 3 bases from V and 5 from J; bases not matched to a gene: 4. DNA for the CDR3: TGTGCCAGTAGTATCCTAGCGGGGGAGGACAATGAGCAGTTCTTC. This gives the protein CASSILAGEDNEQFF.

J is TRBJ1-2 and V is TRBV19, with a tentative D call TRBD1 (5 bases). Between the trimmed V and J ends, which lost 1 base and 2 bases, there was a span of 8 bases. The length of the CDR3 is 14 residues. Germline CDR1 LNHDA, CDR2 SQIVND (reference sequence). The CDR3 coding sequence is TGTGCCAGTAGTATAGGTCCAGGGAACTATGGCTACACCTTC. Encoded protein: CASSIGPGNYGYTF.

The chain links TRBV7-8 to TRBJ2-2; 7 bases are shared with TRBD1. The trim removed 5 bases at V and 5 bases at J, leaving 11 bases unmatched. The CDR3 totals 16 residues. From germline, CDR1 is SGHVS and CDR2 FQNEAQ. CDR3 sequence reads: CASSTPTGVWTGELFF. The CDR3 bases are TGTGCCAGCAGCACCCCTACAGGGGTTTGGACCGGGGAGCTGTTTTTT.

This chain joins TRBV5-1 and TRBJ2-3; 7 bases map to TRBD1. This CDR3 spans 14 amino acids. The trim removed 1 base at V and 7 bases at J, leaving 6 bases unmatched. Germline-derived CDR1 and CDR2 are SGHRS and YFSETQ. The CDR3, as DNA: TGCGCCAGCAGCTTGATGACAGGGAGTAATACGCAGTATTTT. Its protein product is CASSLMTGSNTQYF.

In DNA form, the CDR3 reads TGTGCCAGCAGTTTGTGGGGGCGGGGGGATAATTCACCCCTCCACTTT. This gives the protein CASSLWGRGDNSPLHF. V gene TRBV27 combines with J gene TRBJ1-6, with D possibly TRBD1 on 6 matching bases. CDR1 MNHEY and CDR2 SMNVEV come from the germline V gene (reference sequence). The CDR3 has 16 amino acids. V was clipped by 3 bases and J by 5 bases, with 14 bases between them.

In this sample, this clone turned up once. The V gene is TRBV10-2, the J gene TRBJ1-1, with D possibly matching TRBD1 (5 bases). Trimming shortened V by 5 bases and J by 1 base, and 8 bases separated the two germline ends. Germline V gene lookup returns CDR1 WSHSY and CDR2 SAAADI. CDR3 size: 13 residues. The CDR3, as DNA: TGCGCCAGCAGTATAGACAGGAACACTGAAGCTTTCTTT. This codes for CASSIDRNTEAFF.

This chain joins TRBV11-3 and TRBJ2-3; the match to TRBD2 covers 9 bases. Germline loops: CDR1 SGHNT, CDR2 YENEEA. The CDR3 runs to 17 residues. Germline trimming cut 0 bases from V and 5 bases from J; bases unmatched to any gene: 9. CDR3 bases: TGTGCCAGCAGCTTAGATATCAGCGGGGGGAGGAGAGATACGCAGTATTTT. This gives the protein CASSLDISGGRRDTQYF.

The CDR3 here is CATSDSVRGYTF. Here the CDR3 DNA reads TGTGCCACCAGTGATTCGGTCCGGGGCTACACCTTC. This chain links TRBV24-1 with TRBJ1-2, with D uncertain. This CDR3 spans 12 amino acids. Trimming took 2 bases from V and 8 from J, leaving 8 bases between them. Germline V gives CDR1 KGHDR, CDR2 SFDVKD.

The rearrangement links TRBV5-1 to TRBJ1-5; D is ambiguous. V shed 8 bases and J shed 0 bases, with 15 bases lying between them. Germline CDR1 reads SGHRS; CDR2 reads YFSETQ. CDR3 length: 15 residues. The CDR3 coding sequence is TGCGCCAGGAGGCCCTCCGGATATAGCAATCAGCCCCAGCATTTT. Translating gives CARRPSGYSNQPQHF.

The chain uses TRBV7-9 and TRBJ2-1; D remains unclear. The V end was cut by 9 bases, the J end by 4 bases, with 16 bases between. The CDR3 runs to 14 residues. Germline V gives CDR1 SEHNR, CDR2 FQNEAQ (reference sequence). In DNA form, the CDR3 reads TGTGCCAGTGTGCGGCTACTGACTTACAATGAGCAGTTCTTC. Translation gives CASVRLLTYNEQFF.

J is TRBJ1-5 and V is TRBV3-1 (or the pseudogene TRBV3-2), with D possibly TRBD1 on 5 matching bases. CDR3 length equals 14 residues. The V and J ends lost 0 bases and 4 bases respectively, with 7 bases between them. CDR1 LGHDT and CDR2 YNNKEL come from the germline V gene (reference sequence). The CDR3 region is CASSQDAGNQPQHF. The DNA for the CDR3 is TGTGCCAGCAGCCAAGATGCAGGGAATCAGCCCCAGCATTTT.

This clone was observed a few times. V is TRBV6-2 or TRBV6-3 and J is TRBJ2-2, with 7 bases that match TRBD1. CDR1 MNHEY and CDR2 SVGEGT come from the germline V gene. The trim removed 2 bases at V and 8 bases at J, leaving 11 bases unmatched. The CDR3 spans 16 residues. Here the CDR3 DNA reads TGTGCCAGCAGTTACACCTTGAGGGGGCAGACTGGGGAGCTGTTTTTT. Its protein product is CASSYTLRGQTGELFF.

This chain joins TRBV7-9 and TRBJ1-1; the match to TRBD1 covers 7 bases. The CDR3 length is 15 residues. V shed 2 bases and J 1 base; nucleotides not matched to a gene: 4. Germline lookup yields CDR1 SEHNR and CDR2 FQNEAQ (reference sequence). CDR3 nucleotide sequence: TGTGCCAGCAGCTTACTACAGGGGTCGAACACTGAAGCTTTCTTT. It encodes CASSLLQGSNTEAFF.

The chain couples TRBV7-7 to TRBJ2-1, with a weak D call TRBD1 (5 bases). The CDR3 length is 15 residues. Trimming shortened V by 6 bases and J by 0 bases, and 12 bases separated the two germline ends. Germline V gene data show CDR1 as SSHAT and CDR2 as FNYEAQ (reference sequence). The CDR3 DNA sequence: TGTGCCAGCAGTAGTGGGGCCTCCTCCTACAATGAGCAGTTCTTC. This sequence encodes CASSSGASSYNEQFF.

Written as DNA, the CDR3 is TGCGCCAGCAGCCAAGGGGCCGGACAGGGGGGCTACACAGATACGCAGTATTTT. Its protein is CASSQGAGQGGYTDTQYF. The chain combines TRBV4-1 with TRBJ2-3, with 10 bases lining up with TRBD1. CDR3 length: 18 amino acids. The V and J ends lost 1 base and 2 bases, in that order; junction bases with no gene match: 9. The germline V gene encodes CDR1 MGHRA and CDR2 YSYEKL.

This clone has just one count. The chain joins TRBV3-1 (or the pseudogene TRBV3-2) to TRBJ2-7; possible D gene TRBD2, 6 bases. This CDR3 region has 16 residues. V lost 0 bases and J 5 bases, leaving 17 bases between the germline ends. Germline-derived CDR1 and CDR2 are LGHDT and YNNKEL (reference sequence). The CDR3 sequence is CASSQDQLGTLDEQYV. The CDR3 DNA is TGTGCCAGCAGCCAAGATCAGCTGGGGACTCTCGACGAGCAGTACGTC.